Shown below are 5 T cell receptor beta chains from a single sample sequenced in a study of blood T cells in healthy people across ages. A second PCR of roughly 7 to 11 cycles used a sample-barcoded 5' primer and a J-beta primer mix. Each CDR3 protein is one row after TCRdb ran MiXCR on the 5' RACE reads. The top ten hold less than 20% of the sample, which has about 570,000 distinct CDR3 sequences, about 26% seen once. Sequences were obtained from blood. The receptors originated from a woman between 65 and 79 years old in good health.

This clonotype was found a few times. This rearrangement joins TRBV7-2 to TRBJ1-4, with no clear D. Germline V gene data show CDR1 as SGHTA and CDR2 as FQGNSA. CDR3 length: 15 amino acids. Trimming removed 4 bases from V and 11 bases from J, with 20 bases in between. The CDR3 sequence is CASSSPKSAVQKLFF. The CDR3 DNA follows: TGTGCCAGCAGCTCCCCTAAGTCGGCAGTCCAGAAACTGTTTTTT.

There are many counts of this clonotype. This chain links TRBV20-1 with TRBJ1-2; D perhaps matches TRBD1 (6 bases). This CDR3 region has 17 residues. Deletions cut 3 bases from V and 3 bases from J, with 23 bases between. CDR1 and CDR2 (germline): DFQATT, SNEGSKA (reference sequence). The CDR3 loop reads CSARALPQGTPDYGYTF. The CDR3 nucleotides are TGCAGTGCTAGGGCCCTTCCCCAAGGGACACCAGACTATGGCTACACCTTC.

This clonotype was counted only a few times. The chain has TRBV29-1 and TRBJ2-3; 14 bases map to TRBD2. Losses at the gene ends were 6 bases for V and 6 bases for J; bases not matched to a gene: 5. The germline V gene encodes CDR1 SQVTM and CDR2 ANQGSEA. CDR3 length: 14 residues. The CDR3 region is CSVQTSGGGDTQYF. The CDR3 DNA reads as TGCAGCGTCCAGACTAGCGGGGGGGGCGATACGCAGTATTTT.

This chain connects TRBV7-2 to TRBJ1-3; 7 bases fit TRBD1. This CDR3 has 16 residues. Germline values: CDR1 SGHTA, CDR2 FQGNSA. With V trimmed by 4 bases and J by 0 bases, 6 bases remained unmatched. CDR3 residues: CASSYNRGSSGNTIYF. As DNA, the CDR3 is TGTGCCAGCAGCTACAACAGGGGTAGCTCTGGAAACACCATATATTTT.

This clonotype was recorded a few times. The rearrangement links TRBV18 to TRBJ1-2, with TRBD1 matching 7 bases. There are 13 residues in the CDR3. J lost 11 bases, V lost 6 bases, and 12 bases had no gene match. Per germline, CDR1 KGHSH and CDR2 LQKENI. The CDR3 DNA sequence: TGTGCCAGCTCCGGTTGGGACAGCACCACTTACACCTTC. Translation: CASSGWDSTTYTF.